This T cell receptor (beta chain) was observed in a study of CD8 T cells in ankylosing spondylitis. TCRdb recomputed calls from the 5' RACE reads with MiXCR, one row per CDR3 protein. The sample lists about 250,000 distinct CDR3 sequences, about 30% occurring once. Germline loops: CDR1 SQVTM, CDR2 ANQGSEA. The V end lost 4 bases, the J end lost 3 bases, and 14 bases lay between the germline ends. The CDR3 extends over 14 amino acids. The chain is built from TRBV29-1 and TRBJ2-3, with D perhaps given as TRBD1 or TRBD2 (6 bases each). The clonotype originates from a male donor with ankylosing spondylitis or in good health (not recorded which). Source material: blood, either unsorted or a sorted T cell fraction (not recorded which). For the CDR3, the DNA is TGCAGCGTTGTGGCCGGGGGCATAACAGATACGCAGTATTTT. Translation: CSVVAGGITDTQYF.